One sample yielded the 19 T cell receptor beta chains listed below, sequenced in a study of OX40 agonist ivuxolimab in advanced cancers. TCRdb keeps only in-frame clones here, not all; method: immunoSEQ multiplex PCR. The sample includes roughly 80,000 clones, over 80% seen only once; the top ten take approximately 0.78%. This specimen consisted of CD4+ or CD8+ T cells sorted from blood, obtained in a trial of the OX40 agonist ivuxolimab. The receptors derive from an adult with an advanced solid tumor such as melanoma, head and neck, liver or kidney cancer.

J is TRBJ1-5 and V is TRBV19, with D perhaps matching TRBD1 (6 bases). V was clipped by 4 bases and J by 4 bases, with 20 bases between them. Germline CDR1 LNHDA, CDR2 SQIVND (reference sequence). This CDR3 spans 17 amino acids. The CDR3 region is CASSTSVGQKLNQPQHF. The CDR3 DNA sequence: TGTGCCAGTAGTACGAGTGTCGGACAGAAGCTAAATCAGCCCCAGCATTTT.

The rearrangement joins TRBV15 to TRBJ2-7; TRBD1 agrees at 7 bases. Germline lookup yields CDR1 LNHNV and CDR2 YYDKDF (reference sequence). This CDR3 has 18 amino acids. The junction had 14 bases not matched to a gene; V was cut back by 3 bases and J by 0 bases. CDR3 bases: TGTGCCACCAGCAGTAATCTACAGGGGCGAGGGATCTCCTACGAGCAGTACTTC. Protein product: CATSSNLQGRGISYEQYF.

The V and J genes are TRBV7-8 and TRBJ2-3, with 7 nucleotides matching TRBD1. J lost 3 bases, V lost 5 bases, and 8 bases had no gene match. The CDR3 sequence is 15 residues long. Germline loops: CDR1 SGHVS, CDR2 FQNEAQ. The CDR3 DNA reads TGTGCCAGCAGCCTCCGGCAGGGGGAGACAGATACGCAGTATTTT. This translates into CASSLRQGETDTQYF.

This clone was counted once. J is TRBJ1-4 and V is TRBV29-1; D may be TRBD1 (5 bases). The CDR3 extends over 14 amino acids. V was shortened by 6 bases and J by 8 bases, with 19 bases between the two germline ends. Germline lookup yields CDR1 SQVTM and CDR2 ANQGSEA. DNA of the CDR3: TGCAGCGTGGGGGAGACAGCCGCATGGGAAAAACTGTTTTTT. Translation: CSVGETAAWEKLFF.

The chain combines TRBV7-2 with TRBJ2-5; TRBD2 agrees at 9 bases. Germline trimming cut 2 bases from V and 2 bases from J; bases unmatched to any gene: 6. The CDR3 has 16 residues. Germline assignment: CDR1 SGHTA and CDR2 FQGNSA. CDR3 region: CASSLRAAGGQETQYF. CDR3 DNA: TGTGCCAGCAGCTTAAGGGCTGCGGGGGGGCAAGAGACCCAGTACTTC.

The chain combines TRBV7-2 with TRBJ2-5; the match to TRBD2 covers 10 bases. Unmatched junction bases numbered 9, after V lost 0 bases and J lost 5 bases. CDR1 is SGHTA, CDR2 FQGNSA, per germline. CDR3 size: 17 residues. DNA of the CDR3: TGTGCCAGCAGCTTAGCGCTGAGCGGGGGGGCGGGCGAGACCCAGTACTTC. This translates into CASSLALSGGAGETQYF.

The chain combines TRBV30 with TRBJ2-2, with D possibly matching TRBD1 (6 bases). CDR1 and CDR2 from the germline V gene are GTSNPN and SVGIG (reference sequence). With 3 bases removed from V and 3 bases from J, the gap between germline ends came to 14 bases. The CDR3 covers 15 residues. The DNA for the CDR3 is TGTGCCTGGAGACGACAGGTGTCGGACACCGGGGAGCTGTTTTTT. Its protein is CAWRRQVSDTGELFF.

This chain uses TRBV2 with TRBJ2-3; no reliable D call. The CDR3 covers 14 residues. Germline V gene data show CDR1 as SNHLY and CDR2 as FYNNEI. V was clipped by 7 bases and J by 0 bases, with 11 bases between them. CDR3 nucleotides: TGTGCCAGCAACGGCAGGCTTAGCACAGATACGCAGTATTTT. Amino acids: CASNGRLSTDTQYF.

The DNA for the CDR3 is TGTGCCAGCAGCCAAGACTGGGGGAGCTTCTACGAGCAGTACTTC. This translates into CASSQDWGSFYEQYF. This rearrangement joins TRBV14 to TRBJ2-7; D possibly uses TRBD1 or TRBD2 (5 bases each). The germline V and J ends were trimmed by 0 bases and 3 bases, with 12 bases remaining between them. This CDR3 contains 15 residues. The germline gives CDR1 SGHDN, CDR2 FVKESK.

The chain recombines TRBV7-9 with TRBJ1-5; 9 bases map to TRBD1. The germline V gene has CDR1 SEHNR and CDR2 FQNEAQ (reference sequence). The CDR3 consists of 15 residues. Trimming at V came to 5 bases and at J to 6 bases, leaving 8 bases not matched to a gene. The DNA for the CDR3 is TGTGCCAGCAGCCTCACAGGGGGCGGGGGTCAGCCCCAGCATTTT. Protein sequence: CASSLTGGGGQPQHF.

Of note for this clone: The junction differs from germline at one of its ends, possibly a read error. V usage is TRBV5-4 and J usage is TRBJ2-3, with 11 nucleotides matching TRBD1. The CDR3 is made up of 18 amino acids. Germline CDR1 SGHNT, CDR2 YYREEE (reference sequence). CDR3 region: CASSQHRTDRGLADTQYF. Written as DNA, the CDR3 is TGCGCCAGCAGCCAGCACCGGACGGACAGGGGGCTCGCAGATACGCAGTATTTT.

The genes are TRBV5-1 and TRBJ2-7; TRBD1 matches 8 bases. V shed 3 bases and J 3 bases; nucleotides not matched to a gene: 8. CDR1 is SGHRS and CDR2 is YFSETQ in the germline V gene. This CDR3 region has 15 residues. The CDR3 nucleotides are TGCGCCAGCAGCTGGGGACAGGCATTAAACTACGAGCAGTACTTC. This codes for CASSWGQALNYEQYF.

V gene TRBV4-2 combines with J gene TRBJ1-3, with 7 bases that match TRBD1. The V gene end was trimmed by 1 base and the J gene end by 4 bases; junction bases not matched to a gene: 1. The length of the CDR3 is 14 residues. Germline CDR1 reads LGHNA; CDR2 reads YNFKEQ. The CDR3: CASSQGQGGNTIYF. The CDR3 DNA follows: TGTGCCAGCAGCCAAGGACAGGGAGGAAACACCATATATTTT.

The V and J genes are TRBV6-1 and TRBJ1-5; 8 bases line up with TRBD1. Germline CDR1 and CDR2: MNHNS and SASEGT. The CDR3 is made up of 15 amino acids. Trimming removed 3 bases from V and 6 bases from J; junction bases left unmatched: 7. The CDR3 region is CASSETQGARQPQHF. The CDR3 region has the DNA TGTGCCAGCAGTGAGACGCAGGGGGCTCGTCAGCCCCAGCATTTT.

The chain carries TRBV5-1 and TRBJ2-5, with unresolved D. The CDR3 has 15 amino acids. Germline loops: CDR1 SGHRS, CDR2 YFSETQ. Trimming took off 4 bases at V and 2 bases at J, with 15 bases between the two ends. DNA of the CDR3: TGCGCCAGCAGCAACTCTAATCAGGTTCAAGAGACCCAGTACTTC. It translates to CASSNSNQVQETQYF.

This rearrangement joins TRBV5-4 to TRBJ2-3; a weak D match, TRBD1 (5 bases). Germline V gene data show CDR1 as SGHNT and CDR2 as YYREEE (reference sequence). There are 17 residues in the CDR3. Trimming cost V 0 bases and J 1 base, with 15 bases left between them. CDR3 DNA: TGTGCCAGCAGCTTGGCTTCTCAGGGTGTGGGCACAGATACGCAGTATTTT. This encodes CASSLASQGVGTDTQYF.

The chain combines TRBV5-1 with TRBJ2-1; a possible D gene is TRBD2 (6 bases). V was shortened by 7 bases and J by 0 bases, with 14 bases between the two germline ends. Germline V gives CDR1 SGHRS, CDR2 YFSETQ. The CDR3 is 15 residues long. The DNA of the CDR3 is TGCGCCAGCCTCGCGGCGGGGTCCTCCTACAATGAGCAGTTCTTC. Amino acids: CASLAAGSSYNEQFF.

V and J are TRBV19 and TRBJ1-2; no clear D gene. Trimming took off 3 bases at V and 8 bases at J, with 13 bases between the two ends. The CDR3 spans 13 residues. Germline CDR1 LNHDA, CDR2 SQIVND (reference sequence). The CDR3 DNA follows: TGTGCCAGTAGTATTGACTCATCCGGGGGCTACACCTTC. It encodes CASSIDSSGGYTF. Variable domain in full (rest from reference TRBV19 and TRBJ1-2): DGGITQSPKYLFRKEGQNVTLSCEQNLNHDAMYWYRQDPGQGLRLIYYSQIVNDFQKGDIAEGYSVSREKKESFPLTVTSAQKNPTAFYLCASSIDSSGGYTFGSGTRLTVV.

CDR3 sequence: CASSGDRGPGGYTF. The CDR3 DNA sequence: TGTGCCAGCAGTGGGGACAGGGGGCCGGGCGGCTACACCTTC. This chain joins TRBV25-1 and TRBJ1-2; 12 bases fit TRBD1. CDR3 length equals 14 residues. Germline values: CDR1 MGHDK, CDR2 SYGVNS. Losses at the gene ends were 4 bases for V and 8 bases for J; bases not matched to a gene: 5.